This passage covers 23 T cell receptor beta chains from one sample sequenced in a study of blood T cell repertoires in COVID-19 (dated by TCRdb to about 2020). Library prep was done by the immunoSEQ multiplex PCR assay. The clones in this table, taken by TCRdb from immuneACCESS, are in-frame only. Not every clone is retained; where verified, under half of the shortfall comes from an unresolved V gene, and the cause of the rest is unknown. The sample table shows about 210,000 clones, and about 91% are seen once. The ten most abundant clones make up more than 0.95% of the sample. What was sequenced was peripheral blood. The receptors come from a man younger than 45 with acute or convalescent COVID-19.

The chain links TRBV19 to TRBJ1-5; 7 positions agree with TRBD1. This CDR3 region has 14 residues. Trimming removed 8 bases from V and 7 bases from J; junction bases left unmatched: 11. The germline V gene has CDR1 LNHDA and CDR2 SQIVND (reference sequence). CDR3 residues: CASSQYRGEQPQHF. In DNA form, the CDR3 reads TGTGCCAGTTCCCAATACAGGGGAGAGCAGCCCCAGCATTTT. The full variable domain, rest sourced from reference TRBV19 and TRBJ1-5, is DGGITQSPKYLFRKEGQNVTLSCEQNLNHDAMYWYRQDPGQGLRLIYYSQIVNDFQKGDIAEGYSVSREKKESFPLTVTSAQKNPTAFYLCASSQYRGEQPQHFGDGTRLSIL.

CDR3 amino acids: CASSIDRGNGISGNTIYF. The CDR3 DNA follows: TGTGCCAGTAGTATCGACAGGGGCAACGGGATCTCTGGAAACACCATATATTTT. The genes are TRBV19 and TRBJ1-3; 8 bases are shared with TRBD1. This CDR3 comprises 18 residues. Germline lookup yields CDR1 LNHDA and CDR2 SQIVND (reference sequence). The V and J ends lost 3 bases and 0 bases, in that order; junction bases with no gene match: 10.

The CDR3 loop reads CASSVDSQSYGYTF. In DNA form, the CDR3 reads TGTGCCAGCAGTGTGGACAGCCAGTCCTATGGCTACACCTTC. The chain links TRBV2 to TRBJ1-2, with a tentative D call TRBD1 (6 bases). The V gene's germline CDR1 is SNHLY and CDR2 FYNNEI. The V and J ends lost 4 bases and 4 bases respectively, with 13 bases between them. The CDR3 is made up of 14 amino acids. The whole variable domain, filled in from reference TRBV2 and TRBJ1-2, reads EPEVTQTPSHQVTQMGQEVILRCVPISNHLYFYWYRQILGQKVEFLVSFYNNEISEKSEIFDDQFSVERPDGSNFTLKIRSTKLEDSAMYFCASSVDSQSYGYTFGSGTRLTVV.

The V gene is TRBV6-5, the J gene TRBJ1-3; no clear D gene. Trimming stripped 11 bases from V and 2 bases from J, with 10 bases between. CDR1 and CDR2 (germline): MNHEY, SVGAGI. CDR3 length equals 12 residues. CDR3 nucleotides: TGTGCCGGGAGTATCGCTGGAAACACCATATATTTT. Residues: CAGSIAGNTIYF.

The V call is TRBV6-6, the J call TRBJ2-7, with D possibly being TRBD1 (5 bases). CDR3 length equals 13 residues. Germline loops: CDR1 MNHNY, CDR2 SVGAGI (reference sequence). Trimming took off 2 bases at V and 6 bases at J, with 11 bases between the two ends. CDR3 region: CASSYRQGSEQYF. The CDR3 coding sequence is TGTGCCAGCAGTTACCGGCAGGGAAGCGAGCAGTACTTC.

The chain combines TRBV28 with TRBJ2-7; a possible D gene is TRBD2 (6 bases). CDR1 and CDR2 from the germline V gene are MDHEN and SYDVKM. The CDR3 sequence is 15 residues long. V was cut by 8 bases and J by 2 bases, with 19 bases left in between. The CDR3 bases are TGTGCCAGCGTAAATTGGGGGACTTCACCCTACGAGCAGTACTTC. Translated, it gives CASVNWGTSPYEQYF.

This rearrangement joins TRBV6-2 or TRBV6-3 to TRBJ2-7, with TRBD1 identical over 7 bases. Germline V gene lookup returns CDR1 MNHEY and CDR2 SVGEGT. The V gene end was trimmed by 5 bases and the J gene end by 0 bases; junction bases not matched to a gene: 4. The CDR3 totals 14 residues. CDR3 sequence reads: CASSQQGPSYEQYF. The CDR3 DNA follows: TGTGCCAGCAGTCAACAGGGGCCCTCCTACGAGCAGTACTTC.

The V gene is TRBV28, the J gene TRBJ2-5; 7 nucleotides line up with TRBD1. CDR1 is MDHEN and CDR2 is SYDVKM in the germline V gene. Trimming removed 5 bases from V and 5 bases from J; junction bases left unmatched: 11. The CDR3 is 15 residues long. The CDR3 coding sequence is TGTGCCAGCAGTACCACAGGGGCACCAGGGGAGACCCAGTACTTC. This sequence encodes CASSTTGAPGETQYF.

The V call is TRBV14, the J call TRBJ2-5; possible D gene TRBD1, 6 bases. Germline CDR1 is SGHDN and CDR2 is FVKESK. V lost 2 bases and J 0 bases, leaving 7 bases between the germline ends. CDR3 size: 14 residues. CDR3 bases: TGTGCCAGCAGCCAAAGGGGGAACCAAGAGACCCAGTACTTC. Protein: CASSQRGNQETQYF.

V is TRBV7-3 and J is TRBJ2-3; no definite D call. Germline CDR1 is SGHTA and CDR2 is FQGTGA. The CDR3 contains 13 residues. V was trimmed by 1 base and J by 5 bases, leaving 7 bases between them. The chain's CDR3 is CASSLNSRDTQYF. In DNA, the CDR3 is TGTGCCAGCAGCTTAAATAGTAGAGATACGCAGTATTTT.

The chain has TRBV4-1 and TRBJ1-1, with D tentatively TRBD1 (5 bases). The CDR3 runs 13 residues. Germline CDR1 MGHRA, CDR2 YSYEKL. V lost 0 bases to trimming and J lost 10 bases, with 12 bases between them. This CDR3 is CASSQEGQSVAFF. DNA for the CDR3: TGCGCCAGCAGCCAAGAGGGGCAGAGTGTAGCTTTCTTT.

This chain joins TRBV28 and TRBJ2-5; a weak D match, TRBD1 (5 bases). The V gene lost 4 bases and the J gene lost 5 bases, with 11 bases spanning the gap. CDR1 is MDHEN and CDR2 is SYDVKM in the germline V gene. The CDR3 totals 13 residues. CDR3 sequence (DNA): TGTGCCAGCAGTTCGACAGTTCGGGAGACCCAGTACTTC. Protein product: CASSSTVRETQYF.

The J gene is TRBJ2-1, the V gene TRBV5-1; 7 bases map to TRBD2. The V segment lost 0 bases and the J segment 2 bases; nucleotides outside the gene matches: 5. CDR1 SGHRS and CDR2 YFSETQ come from the germline V gene. This CDR3 spans 16 amino acids. CDR3 residues: CASSLGLAVTYNEQFF. The CDR3 nucleotides read TGCGCCAGCAGCTTGGGACTAGCCGTAACCTACAATGAGCAGTTCTTC.

The V and J genes are TRBV28 and TRBJ2-7, with D uncertain. Germline lookup yields CDR1 MDHEN and CDR2 SYDVKM. The CDR3 has 12 amino acids. Trimming removed 3 bases at V and 3 bases at J, with 6 bases between. The CDR3 nucleotides read TGTGCCAGCAGTTTGTCCTTCTACGAGCAGTACTTC. Its translation: CASSLSFYEQYF.

This chain links TRBV11-2 with TRBJ1-1, with D perhaps TRBD1 (6 bases). Germline CDR1 reads SGHAT; CDR2 reads FQNNGV. V shed 5 bases and J shed 3 bases, with 13 bases lying between them. CDR3 length equals 14 residues. The DNA of the CDR3 is TGTGCCAGCAGCCGTGGGGGCTCTCACACTGAAGCTTTCTTT. It translates to CASSRGGSHTEAFF.

Notes on this clone: Other nucleotide sequences in the sample specify the same CDR3. The chain has TRBV9 and TRBJ1-6; weak D call: TRBD1 (6 bases). The CDR3 covers 15 residues. With 0 bases removed from V and 2 bases from J, the gap between germline ends came to 6 bases. Germline loops: CDR1 SGDLS, CDR2 YYNGEE. The CDR3 here is CASSVEGAYNSPLHF. The DNA for the CDR3 is TGTGCCAGCAGCGTAGAGGGGGCCTATAATTCACCCCTCCACTTT.

The gene calls are TRBV11-1 and TRBJ2-3; D is undetermined. The V end was cut by 5 bases, the J end by 0 bases, with 12 bases between. Germline lookup yields CDR1 SGHAT and CDR2 FQDESV (reference sequence). The CDR3 sequence is 15 residues long. The CDR3: CASSLETASTDTQYF. The CDR3 DNA sequence: TGTGCCAGCAGCCTCGAAACAGCTAGCACAGATACGCAGTATTTT.

The CDR3: CASFPGYTGELFF. In nucleotides, the CDR3 is TGTGCCTCCTTCCCAGGGTACACCGGGGAGCTGTTTTTT. The rearrangement links TRBV6-5 to TRBJ2-2; weak D call: TRBD1 (5 bases). In germline, CDR1 is MNHEY, CDR2 SVGAGI. The CDR3 extends over 13 amino acids. V was trimmed by 11 bases and J by 3 bases, leaving 13 bases between them.

This clone was seen only once. The J gene is TRBJ1-1, the V gene TRBV4-1, with D unclear. The germline gives CDR1 MGHRA, CDR2 YSYEKL. This CDR3 spans 15 amino acids. V was pared by 4 bases and J by 0 bases, with 12 bases between. CDR3 in amino acids: CASSPAGSMNTEAFF. The CDR3 bases are TGCGCCAGCAGCCCGGCAGGCAGTATGAACACTGAAGCTTTCTTT.

This sequence joins TRBV2 and TRBJ2-3, with D possibly being TRBD2 (6 bases). Germline loops: CDR1 SNHLY, CDR2 FYNNEI. V lost 8 bases, J lost 2 bases, and 11 bases lay in between. The CDR3 extends over 13 amino acids. CDR3 residues: CASSGEYTDTQYF. The DNA for the CDR3 is TGTGCCAGCTCGGGAGAGTACACAGATACGCAGTATTTT.

The rearrangement joins TRBV12-5 to TRBJ2-5; TRBD2 might be the D (6 bases). CDR1 is LGHNT, CDR2 FRNRAP, per germline. The CDR3 length is 16 residues. Trimming left V 0 bases short and J 2 bases short, with 13 bases between. CDR3 region: CASGLVHPGLQETQYF. CDR3 sequence (DNA): TGTGCTAGTGGTTTGGTCCATCCGGGACTTCAAGAGACCCAGTACTTC.

V usage is TRBV11-2 and J usage is TRBJ2-2; 7 bases align to TRBD2. The CDR3 length is 14 residues. J lost 4 bases, V lost 3 bases, and 2 bases had no gene match. Looked up from germline, CDR1 is SGHAT and CDR2 is FQNNGV. The CDR3 nucleotides read TGTGCCAGCAGCTTTACTAGCGTCACCGGGGAGCTGTTTTTT. Translated, it gives CASSFTSVTGELFF.

J is TRBJ2-1 and V is TRBV6-4, with TRBD1 identical over 7 bases. Germline V gives CDR1 MRHNA, CDR2 SNTAGT. V gave up 6 bases and J gave up 8 bases; unmatched junction bases: 7. The CDR3 runs to 13 residues. This chain's CDR3 is CASSLRQGHEQFF. In DNA, the CDR3 is TGTGCCAGCAGCCTACGACAGGGCCATGAGCAGTTCTTC.